Listed below are T cell receptor beta chains from one sample, sequenced in a study of T cells expressing NK-cell markers. TCRdb reprocessed the 5' RACE reads and stores each CDR3 protein as one record, lacking DNA. Across over 120,000 distinct CDR3 sequences, the top ten clones capture about 12% of the sample. Source material: blood T cells: a sorted CD56 or NKG2C T cell subset, CD4+ or CD8+ T cells, or bulk PBMC T cells (not recorded which). The receptors shown here come from a man aged 18 to 29 in good health. Both conserved end residues are part of each CDR3. The order of the fields is V gene, J gene, CDR3 protein.

V gene: TRBV7-9; J gene: TRBJ2-1; CDR3 protein: CASSLGGGVRNEQFF
V gene: TRBV12-3/TRBV12-4; J gene: TRBJ1-4; CDR3 protein: CASSTLTRYEKLFF
V gene: TRBV3-1; J gene: TRBJ2-1; CDR3 protein: CASSQRGRNDEQFF
V gene: TRBV12-3/TRBV12-4; J gene: TRBJ2-7; CDR3 protein: CASSPDGVSYEQYF
V gene: TRBV20-1; J gene: TRBJ2-5; CDR3 protein: CSAPGPGSAQYF
V gene: TRBV9; J gene: TRBJ1-1; CDR3 protein: CASSSYGRGDTEAFF
V gene: TRBV2; J gene: TRBJ2-3; CDR3 protein: CASSDDSGTSGTDTQYF
V gene: TRBV3-1; J gene: TRBJ2-5; CDR3 protein: CASSQELGQSLETQYF
V gene: TRBV12-3/TRBV12-4; J gene: TRBJ2-1; CDR3 protein: CASTLGGRRNEQFF
V gene: TRBV4-3; J gene: TRBJ2-1; CDR3 protein: CASSQEVGIYNEQFF
V gene: TRBV7-9; J gene: TRBJ2-3; CDR3 protein: CASGDGGPSTDTQYF
V gene: TRBV3-1; J gene: TRBJ2-1; CDR3 protein: CASTGTSGSPGYNEQFF
V gene: TRBV3-1; J gene: TRBJ2-1; CDR3 protein: CASRPRTGGTSGSYNEQFF
V gene: TRBV3-1; J gene: TRBJ2-3; CDR3 protein: CASSQEVRPDTQYF
V gene: TRBV27; J gene: TRBJ1-1; CDR3 protein: CASSLMPPANTEAFF
V gene: TRBV20-1; J gene: TRBJ2-5; CDR3 protein: CSAGQLYGGETQYF
V gene: TRBV12-3/TRBV12-4; J gene: TRBJ1-3; CDR3 protein: CASSFESGNTIYF
V gene: TRBV6-5; J gene: TRBJ2-7; CDR3 protein: CASSYSKSYEQYF
V gene: TRBV12-3/TRBV12-4; J gene: TRBJ1-2; CDR3 protein: CASSVWDRGGYGYTF
V gene: TRBV7-9; J gene: TRBJ2-2; CDR3 protein: CASTALLGELFF
V gene: TRBV20-1; J gene: TRBJ1-5; CDR3 protein: CSARDLYRSNQPQHF
V gene: TRBV30; J gene: TRBJ2-3; CDR3 protein: CAWSAEGAPPNTDTQYF
V gene: TRBV4-2; J gene: TRBJ2-7; CDR3 protein: CASSPLAGESYEQYF
V gene: TRBV18; J gene: TRBJ2-1; CDR3 protein: CASSPSSQGVNEQFF
V gene: TRBV7-8; J gene: TRBJ2-3; CDR3 protein: CASSLAFPDTQYF
V gene: TRBV24-1; J gene: TRBJ2-2; CDR3 protein: CATSDMALGGPRDTGELFF
V gene: TRBV24-1; J gene: TRBJ2-7; CDR3 protein: CATSDLRTGEDEQYF
V gene: TRBV6-4; J gene: TRBJ2-6; CDR3 protein: CASTSTGGSGANVLTF
V gene: TRBV7-6; J gene: TRBJ2-1; CDR3 protein: CASSLFGARGNEQFF
V gene: TRBV20-1; J gene: TRBJ2-1; CDR3 protein: CSNRGTGDLNEQFF
V gene: TRBV12-3/TRBV12-4; J gene: TRBJ2-5; CDR3 protein: CASSSTRTSEQETQYF
V gene: TRBV27; J gene: TRBJ2-2; CDR3 protein: CASSPLGGSEDGELFF
V gene: TRBV7-8; J gene: TRBJ1-2; CDR3 protein: CASSLEGQGKSYGYTF
V gene: TRBV6-5; J gene: TRBJ1-1; CDR3 protein: CASSYAEKGEAFF
V gene: TRBV5-1; J gene: TRBJ1-1; CDR3 protein: CASSLGSNTEAFF
V gene: TRBV4-2; J gene: TRBJ2-2; CDR3 protein: CASSQVGNGELFF
V gene: TRBV27; J gene: TRBJ2-6; CDR3 protein: CASSPSIMGGDLAGANVLTF
V gene: TRBV4-1; J gene: TRBJ2-5; CDR3 protein: CASSRLAGQETQYF
V gene: TRBV12-3/TRBV12-4; J gene: TRBJ2-5; CDR3 protein: CASSPGLAGAQYF
V gene: TRBV12-3/TRBV12-4; J gene: TRBJ2-3; CDR3 protein: CATTGRLSTDTQYF
V gene: TRBV19; J gene: TRBJ2-1; CDR3 protein: CASSLGLALTYNEQFF
V gene: TRBV9; J gene: TRBJ2-5; CDR3 protein: CASSVGRPQETQYF
V gene: TRBV20-1; J gene: TRBJ2-2; CDR3 protein: CSGTGGRWIGELFF
V gene: TRBV28; J gene: TRBJ2-5; CDR3 protein: CASSLRQGVETQYF
V gene: TRBV29-1; J gene: TRBJ2-7; CDR3 protein: CSAFTSGFSYEQYF
V gene: TRBV12-3/TRBV12-4; J gene: TRBJ2-5; CDR3 protein: CASSEYRSRETQYF
V gene: TRBV29-1; J gene: TRBJ2-1; CDR3 protein: CSVFSGRAGGEQFF
V gene: TRBV20-1; J gene: TRBJ2-1; CDR3 protein: CSARDEPLGSYNEQFF
V gene: TRBV12-3/TRBV12-4; J gene: TRBJ2-7; CDR3 protein: CASRSGSGYEQYF
V gene: TRBV5-1; J gene: TRBJ2-4; CDR3 protein: CASSPSQAWAKNIQYF